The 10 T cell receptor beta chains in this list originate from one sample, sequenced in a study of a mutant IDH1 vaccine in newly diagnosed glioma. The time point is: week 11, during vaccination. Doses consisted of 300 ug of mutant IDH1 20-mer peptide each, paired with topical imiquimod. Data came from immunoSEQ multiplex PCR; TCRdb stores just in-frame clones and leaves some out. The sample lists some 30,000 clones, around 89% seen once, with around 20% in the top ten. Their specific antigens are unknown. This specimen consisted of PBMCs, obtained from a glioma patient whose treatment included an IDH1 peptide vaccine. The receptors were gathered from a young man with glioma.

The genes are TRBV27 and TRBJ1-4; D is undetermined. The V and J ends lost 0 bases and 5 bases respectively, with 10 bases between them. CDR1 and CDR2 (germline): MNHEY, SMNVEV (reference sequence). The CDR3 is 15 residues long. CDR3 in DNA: TGTGCCAGCAGTTTATCCGGCCGTAGGAATGAAAAACTGTTTTTT. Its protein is CASSLSGRRNEKLFF.

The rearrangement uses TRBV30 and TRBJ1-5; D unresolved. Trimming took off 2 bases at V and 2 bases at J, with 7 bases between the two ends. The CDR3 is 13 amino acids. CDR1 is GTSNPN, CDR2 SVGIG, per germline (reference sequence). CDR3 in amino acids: CAWSTVGNQPQHF. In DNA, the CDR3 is TGTGCCTGGAGTACGGTCGGCAATCAGCCCCAGCATTTT.

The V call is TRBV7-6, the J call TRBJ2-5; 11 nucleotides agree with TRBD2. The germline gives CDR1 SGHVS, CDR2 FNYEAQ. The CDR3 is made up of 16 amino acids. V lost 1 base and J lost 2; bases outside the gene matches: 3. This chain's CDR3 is CASSLGLAGLQETQYF. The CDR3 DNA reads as TGTGCCAGCAGCTTAGGACTAGCGGGGTTACAAGAGACCCAGTACTTC.

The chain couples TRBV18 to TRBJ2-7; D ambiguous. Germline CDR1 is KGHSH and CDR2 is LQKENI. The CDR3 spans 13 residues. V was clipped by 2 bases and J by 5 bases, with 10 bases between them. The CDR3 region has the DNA TGTGCCAGCTCACCATCTAGGCGCGACGAGCAGTACTTC. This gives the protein CASSPSRRDEQYF.

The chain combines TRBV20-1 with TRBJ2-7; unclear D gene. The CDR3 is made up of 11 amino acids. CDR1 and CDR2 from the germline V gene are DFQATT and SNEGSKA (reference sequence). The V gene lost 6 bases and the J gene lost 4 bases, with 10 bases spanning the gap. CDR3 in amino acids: CSAGPGYEQYF. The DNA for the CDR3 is TGCAGTGCCGGGCCCGGGTACGAGCAGTACTTC.

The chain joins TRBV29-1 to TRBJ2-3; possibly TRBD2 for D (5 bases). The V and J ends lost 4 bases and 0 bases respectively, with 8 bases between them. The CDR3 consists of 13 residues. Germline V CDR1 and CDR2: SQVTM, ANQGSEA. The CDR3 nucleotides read TGCAGCGTTGGAGGGATAAGCACAGATACGCAGTATTTT. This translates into CSVGGISTDTQYF.

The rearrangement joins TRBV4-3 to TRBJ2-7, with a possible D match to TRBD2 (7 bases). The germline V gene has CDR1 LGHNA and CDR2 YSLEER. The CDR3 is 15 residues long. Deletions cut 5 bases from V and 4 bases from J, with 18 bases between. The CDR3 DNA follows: TGCGCCAGCAGCGAAAACGGGGGGCGATTTTACGAGCAGTACTTC. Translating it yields CASSENGGRFYEQYF.

The DNA of the CDR3 is TGTGCCAGCAGTAAGGACAGGGAACTTCTGAACACTGAAGCTTTCTTT. Its protein product is CASSKDRELLNTEAFF. V gene TRBV2 combines with J gene TRBJ1-1; 8 bases map to TRBD1. J was trimmed by 0 bases and V by 5 bases; bases with no gene match: 8. CDR3 length equals 16 residues. The germline gives CDR1 SNHLY, CDR2 FYNNEI.

The DNA for the CDR3 is TGTGCCAGCAGTCCTCGAGTTTTCCAAGAGACCCAGTACTTC. As protein: CASSPRVFQETQYF. The V call is TRBV6-6, the J call TRBJ2-5; D is undetermined. Germline-derived CDR1 and CDR2 are MNHNY and SVGAGI (reference sequence). The CDR3 sequence is 14 residues long. V lost 5 bases and J lost 1, with 11 bases in between.

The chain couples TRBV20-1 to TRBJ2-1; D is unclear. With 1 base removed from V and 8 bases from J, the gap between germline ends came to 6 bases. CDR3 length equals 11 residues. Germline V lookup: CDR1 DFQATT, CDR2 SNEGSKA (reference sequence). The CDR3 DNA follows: TGCAGTGCTAGAGCTCCCCATGAGCAGTTCTTC. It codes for CSARAPHEQFF.